What follows describes a single T cell receptor beta chain. V was pared by 2 bases and J by 7 bases, with 7 bases of the junction left unmatched. Germline V gives CDR1 LNHDA, CDR2 SQIVND (reference sequence). There are 15 residues in the CDR3. The sample is drawn from a study of blood T cell repertoires in COVID-19. Study context: Whether acute or convalescent, the COVID-19 samples came from the United States, Italy and Spain. The analysed material was cDNA or gDNA that came from T cells, B-cell-depleted T cells, or PBMCs.

Which cohort a participant joined came from the clinical history participants gave. Two consecutive negative NP/OP PCR tests, clearance, or resolved symptoms defined Cohort 3 recovery. Here immunoSEQ multiplex PCR was the method, and the copy in TCRdb shows in-frame clones only, minus some. Among around 150,000 clones listed, about three quarters were seen once. Specimen: PBMCs or T cells enriched from blood (not recorded which). The chain employs TRBV19 and TRBJ1-5; 8 bases match TRBD1. This TCR derives from a woman aged 50 to 65 who had recovered from COVID-19. CDR3 in amino acids: CASSIQDREGQPQHF. CDR3 DNA: TGTGCCAGTAGTATACAGGACAGGGAAGGCCAGCCCCAGCATTTT.